One and the same sample provided the 30 T cell receptor beta chains below, sequenced in a study of CD8 T cells in Susac syndrome. Reverse transcription of about 0.5 to 1 ug RNA was carried out with random hexamers. MiXCR, run by TCRdb on the immunoSEQ multiplex PCR reads, gives a single entry per CDR3 protein. The sample lists more than 150,000 distinct CDR3 sequences; about 90% were seen once. The material sequenced was CD4+ T cells from PBMCs. The receptor set was obtained from a human donor in good health.

The rearrangement joins TRBV30 to TRBJ1-5, with 10 bases lining up with TRBD1. The germline V gene has CDR1 GTSNPN and CDR2 SVGIG (reference sequence). V dropped 5 bases and J dropped 6; count of bases not matched to a gene: 4. The CDR3 covers 13 residues. The CDR3 DNA sequence: TGTGCCTGGGCGGGACAGGGGATTCAGCCCCAGCATTTT. Translating gives CAWAGQGIQPQHF.

This clonotype has just one count. The rearrangement joins TRBV5-1 to TRBJ2-2, with no clear D. Germline loops: CDR1 SGHRS, CDR2 YFSETQ. The V and J ends lost 0 bases and 0 bases respectively, with 6 bases between them. The CDR3 runs to 15 residues. CDR3 nucleotides: TGCGCCAGCAGCTTGGACAGCTCGAACACCGGGGAGCTGTTTTTT. This sequence encodes CASSLDSSNTGELFF.

CDR3 region: CAIMRDEYETQYF. In DNA form, the CDR3 reads TGTGCCATCATGAGAGACGAATACGAGACCCAGTACTTC. The rearrangement uses TRBV10-3 and TRBJ2-5; D is unclear. The CDR3 has 13 residues. V dropped 7 bases and J dropped 5 bases, with 14 bases sitting between them. Germline V gives CDR1 ENHRY, CDR2 SYGVKD.

The chain carries TRBV30 and TRBJ1-1; D is possibly TRBD1 (6 bases). V was cut by 0 bases and J by 7 bases, with 12 bases left in between. The CDR3 consists of 13 residues. In germline, CDR1 is GTSNPN, CDR2 SVGIG (reference sequence). CDR3 amino acids: CAWSVYRVYEAFF. The CDR3 coding sequence is TGTGCCTGGAGTGTCTACAGGGTATATGAAGCTTTCTTT.

V and J are TRBV7-2 and TRBJ2-7; the D gene is possibly TRBD1 (6 bases). The CDR3 has 13 amino acids. Germline CDR1 and CDR2: SGHTA and FQGNSA. V lost 3 bases to trimming and J lost 7 bases, with 13 bases between them. For the CDR3, the DNA is TGTGCCAGCAGCTTTACCGGGACAATGGAGCAGTACTTC. This sequence encodes CASSFTGTMEQYF.

The count of this clonotype is one. This chain links TRBV12-5 with TRBJ2-7, with TRBD2 identical over 7 bases. V dropped 6 bases and J dropped 2; count of bases not matched to a gene: 1. Per germline, CDR1 LGHNT and CDR2 FRNRAP. The CDR3 is 12 amino acids. CDR3 sequence reads: CASGSGTYEQYF. Here the CDR3 DNA reads TGTGCTAGTGGAAGCGGGACCTACGAGCAGTACTTC.

The chain has TRBV10-3 and TRBJ2-7, with 8 bases fitting TRBD2. V shed 8 bases and J 2 bases; nucleotides not matched to a gene: 5. The CDR3 is 13 residues long. Germline V gene lookup returns CDR1 ENHRY and CDR2 SYGVKD. The DNA for the CDR3 is TGTGCCATCGGCCGGGAGGGCCCCTACGAGCAGTACTTC. Translating gives CAIGREGPYEQYF.

J is TRBJ2-2 and V is TRBV29-1, with a tentative D call TRBD1 (7 bases). From germline, CDR1 is SQVTM and CDR2 ANQGSEA. This CDR3 contains 13 residues. V dropped 4 bases and J dropped 9 bases, with 15 bases sitting between them. In DNA, the CDR3 is TGCAGCGTTGGACAGGGACTCCACCGGGAGCTGTTTTTT. Residues: CSVGQGLHRELFF.

The chain has TRBV20-1 and TRBJ1-1; TRBD1 is a possible D gene (6 bases). Germline assignment: CDR1 DFQATT and CDR2 SNEGSKA (reference sequence). Trimming took 2 bases from V and 5 from J, leaving 9 bases between them. The CDR3 totals 12 residues. CDR3 coding DNA: TGCAGTGCTAGAAAGGGGGTAACTGAAGCTTTCTTT. This gives the protein CSARKGVTEAFF.

The V and J genes are TRBV7-9 and TRBJ2-1; D is unclear. Germline V lookup: CDR1 SEHNR, CDR2 FQNEAQ (reference sequence). This CDR3 spans 14 amino acids. Trimming removed 5 bases from V and 6 bases from J, with 14 bases in between. The CDR3 nucleotides are TGTGCCAGCAGCCCCCGGGCGGTTTCCAATGAGCAGTTCTTC. Amino acid sequence: CASSPRAVSNEQFF.

This chain links TRBV12-3 or TRBV12-4 with TRBJ1-1; maybe TRBD1 (5 bases). V lost 4 bases, J lost 5 bases, and 17 bases lay in between. The CDR3 is 15 amino acids. CDR3 coding DNA: TGTGCCAGCAGTTCCTGGGGGGGATACGGGACTGAAGCTTTCTTT. Protein sequence: CASSSWGGYGTEAFF.

This clonotype was seen only a few times. The V gene is TRBV30, the J gene TRBJ2-7; perhaps D is TRBD1 or TRBD2 (5 bases each). V lost 2 bases, J lost 9 bases, and 14 bases lay in between. In germline, CDR1 is GTSNPN, CDR2 SVGIG (reference sequence). The CDR3 totals 12 residues. CDR3 protein: CAWSLTVGVQYF. CDR3 nucleotide sequence: TGTGCCTGGAGTTTGACCGTGGGGGTGCAGTACTTC.

V usage is TRBV6-1 and J usage is TRBJ1-2; 8 positions agree with TRBD1. In germline, CDR1 is MNHNS, CDR2 SASEGT. Trimming took 6 bases from V and 7 from J; bases not matched to a gene: 7. The CDR3 covers 13 residues. CDR3: CASRADRAIGYTF. The CDR3 nucleotides read TGTGCCAGCAGGGCGGACAGGGCCATTGGCTACACCTTC.

V gene TRBV20-1 combines with J gene TRBJ2-5, with 12 nucleotides matching TRBD2. J lost 5 bases, V lost 0 bases, and 13 bases had no gene match. Germline CDR1 DFQATT, CDR2 SNEGSKA (reference sequence). This CDR3 has 18 residues. CDR3 in DNA: TGCAGTGCTAGAGATCTCGTAAGACTAGCGGGAGATGGGGAGACCCAGTACTTC. Encoded protein: CSARDLVRLAGDGETQYF.

The J gene is TRBJ1-4, the V gene TRBV29-1; a possible D gene is TRBD1 (5 bases). This CDR3 contains 13 residues. CDR1 is SQVTM, CDR2 ANQGSEA, per germline. Trimming removed 4 bases from V and 4 bases from J, with 10 bases in between. CDR3 loop: CSVGRQGNEKLFF. CDR3 DNA: TGCAGCGTTGGGCGGCAGGGTAATGAAAAACTGTTTTTT.

The rearrangement links TRBV3-1 to TRBJ2-2; D is perhaps TRBD1 or TRBD2 (5 bases each). This CDR3 has 15 amino acids. Germline V lookup: CDR1 LGHDT, CDR2 YNNKEL (reference sequence). V was pared by 4 bases and J by 1 base, with 10 bases between. In DNA, the CDR3 is TGTGCCAGCAGCCGCTGGGACGGGAACACCGGGGAGCTGTTTTTT. Translation: CASSRWDGNTGELFF.

V gene TRBV7-3 combines with J gene TRBJ1-1; D unclear. The CDR3 extends over 15 amino acids. Germline V CDR1 and CDR2: SGHTA, FQGTGA. V lost 1 base and J lost 6, with 15 bases in between. CDR3 coding DNA: TGTGCCAGCAGCTTAAACGGGCCGCCTAACGCTGAAGCTTTCTTT. It translates to CASSLNGPPNAEAFF.

The CDR3 loop reads CASSFQRTDTQYF. CDR3 in DNA: TGTGCCAGCAGTTTCCAGCGAACAGATACGCAGTATTTT. The chain joins TRBV27 to TRBJ2-3; the D is unclear. CDR3 length: 13 amino acids. V dropped 3 bases and J dropped 3 bases, with 7 bases sitting between them. CDR1 MNHEY and CDR2 SMNVEV come from the germline V gene (reference sequence).

The chain employs TRBV20-1 and TRBJ1-1; possible D gene TRBD1, 6 bases. The CDR3 extends over 21 amino acids. The V end was cut by 0 bases, the J end by 1 base, with 30 bases between. Germline-derived CDR1 and CDR2 are DFQATT and SNEGSKA (reference sequence). The CDR3 DNA sequence: TGCAGTGCTAGAGAGATGTCCCTCGGTCGGTCGGGACATAAGAAGAACACTGAAGCTTTCTTT. This encodes CSAREMSLGRSGHKKNTEAFF.

This chain links TRBV5-1 with TRBJ2-2; 13 positions match TRBD2. CDR1 and CDR2 (germline): SGHRS, YFSETQ. CDR3 size: 15 residues. The V gene end was trimmed by 4 bases and the J gene end by 10 bases; junction bases not matched to a gene: 7. The CDR3 bases are TGCGCCAGCAGCGGAACTAGCGGGGGGGCCGAGGAGCTGTTTTTT. It codes for CASSGTSGGAEELFF.

As for this clonotype: A read error may produce the germline difference seen at one junction end. The CDR3, as DNA: TGTGCCAGCAGCTTAGAGTGGACAGCGGTAAAGGTTTTT. Translating it yields CASSLEWTAVKVF. The genes are TRBV7-2 and TRBJ1-4; possibly TRBD1 for D (6 bases). Per the germline V gene, CDR1 is SGHTA and CDR2 is FQGNSA. This CDR3 is 13 amino acids long.

The CDR3 nucleotides are TGTGCCTGGAGCCTCCTTCGCGAGACCCAGTACTTC. Translating it yields CAWSLLRETQYF. The chain carries TRBV30 and TRBJ2-5; D gene ambiguous. With 3 bases removed from V and 5 bases from J, the gap between germline ends came to 10 bases. The V gene's germline CDR1 is GTSNPN and CDR2 SVGIG (reference sequence). The length of the CDR3 is 12 residues.

CDR3 sequence reads: CASSQLDRFGGYTF. In DNA form, the CDR3 reads TGCGCCAGCAGTCAACTGGACAGATTCGGTGGCTACACCTTC. The chain uses TRBV4-1 and TRBJ1-2; D is perhaps TRBD1 (6 bases). V lost 6 bases, J lost 7 bases, and 18 bases lay in between. CDR3 length equals 14 residues. Germline V gene data show CDR1 as MGHRA and CDR2 as YSYEKL.

The chain employs TRBV12-3 or TRBV12-4 and TRBJ1-5; 8 bases are a match to TRBD1. J lost 5 bases, V lost 3 bases, and 6 bases had no gene match. There are 15 residues in the CDR3. The CDR3 region is CASSLNQGADQPQHF. The CDR3 DNA reads as TGTGCCAGCAGTTTGAATCAGGGGGCGGATCAGCCCCAGCATTTT.

V usage is TRBV7-3 and J usage is TRBJ2-3; D may be TRBD1 (5 bases). Looked up from germline, CDR1 is SGHTA and CDR2 is FQGTGA. CDR3 length equals 13 residues. Trimming took 3 bases from V and 5 from J, leaving 9 bases between them. Written as DNA, the CDR3 is TGTGCCAGCAGCTTCTCGGACAAAGATACGCAGTATTTT. It codes for CASSFSDKDTQYF.

The V gene is TRBV7-9, the J gene TRBJ2-6; possibly TRBD2 for D (6 bases). The V gene lost 9 bases and the J gene lost 0 bases, with 15 bases spanning the gap. Looked up from germline, CDR1 is SEHNR and CDR2 is FQNEAQ (reference sequence). CDR3 length: 16 residues. This CDR3 reads CASRASANSGANVLTF. Here the CDR3 DNA reads TGTGCCAGTAGGGCTAGCGCTAACTCTGGGGCCAACGTCCTGACTTTC.

CDR3 residues: CASSLSRDTQYF. The DNA for the CDR3 is TGTGCCAGCAGTTTATCACGGGATACGCAGTATTTT. The rearrangement joins TRBV28 to TRBJ2-3; D is undetermined. Germline assignment: CDR1 MDHEN and CDR2 SYDVKM. The CDR3 runs 12 residues. Trimming removed 1 base at V and 6 bases at J, with 5 bases between.

The V and J genes are TRBV25-1 and TRBJ2-7; 8 bases match TRBD2. CDR1 and CDR2 from the germline V gene are MGHDK and SYGVNS. This CDR3 has 15 amino acids. The ends lost 1 base at V and 7 bases at J; junction bases unmatched: 9. CDR3 region: CASSEWTRASGEQYF. Here the CDR3 DNA reads TGTGCCAGCAGTGAATGGACGAGGGCTAGCGGGGAGCAGTACTTC.

The CDR3 DNA is TGCAGTGCCCCCCGCTCAGCGGGAGGAAATGAGCAGTTCTTC. Protein product: CSAPRSAGGNEQFF. The V call is TRBV20-1, the J call TRBJ2-1; 9 bases are shared with TRBD2. Unmatched junction bases numbered 10, after V lost 6 bases and J lost 7 bases. The CDR3 has 14 amino acids. Germline loops: CDR1 DFQATT, CDR2 SNEGSKA (reference sequence).

The chain uses TRBV5-1 and TRBJ1-1; a possible D gene is TRBD1 (6 bases). In germline, CDR1 is SGHRS, CDR2 YFSETQ. The CDR3 runs 14 residues. Trimming stripped 2 bases from V and 4 bases from J, with 12 bases between. CDR3 sequence reads: CASSLWDTGTEAFF. CDR3 DNA: TGCGCCAGCAGCTTATGGGACACAGGCACTGAAGCTTTCTTT.